Shown below are 11 T cell receptor beta chains from a single sample sequenced in a study of early T cells in non-severe SARS-CoV-2 infection. TCRdb called the 5' RACE reads again in MiXCR, with one record for every CDR3 protein. The sample carries 60,000 or so distinct CDR3 sequences, roughly 13% recorded once. Material for sequencing was whole blood. These receptors were collected from an adult who was a healthcare worker with PCR-confirmed SARS-CoV-2 infection or an uninfected control (not recorded which).

This clonotype was seen a few times. In nucleotides, the CDR3 is TGCAGTGCCGTGACTAGCGGGGGTAATGGGGAAGCCAAAAACATTCAGTACTTC. Translating gives CSAVTSGGNGEAKNIQYF. The genes are TRBV20-1 and TRBJ2-4, with TRBD2 matching 12 bases. The length of the CDR3 is 18 residues. The V gene end was trimmed by 6 bases and the J gene end by 0 bases; junction bases not matched to a gene: 12. The germline gives CDR1 DFQATT, CDR2 SNEGSKA (reference sequence).

This chain uses TRBV27 with TRBJ1-2; D not resolved. The CDR3 extends over 15 amino acids. Per germline, CDR1 MNHEY and CDR2 SMNVEV (reference sequence). Trimming cost V 2 bases and J 8 bases, with 18 bases left between them. Here the CDR3 DNA reads TGTGCCAGCAGTTTACCCCCTTCGGCGGGCGGCGGCTACACCTTC. It is translated as CASSLPPSAGGGYTF.

The gene calls are TRBV19 and TRBJ1-2, with 11 bases that match TRBD1. Germline V CDR1 and CDR2: LNHDA, SQIVND (reference sequence). The junction had 3 bases not matched to a gene; V was cut back by 5 bases and J by 4 bases. The CDR3 covers 14 residues. The DNA of the CDR3 is TGTGCCAGTAGTCGGGACAGGGGGAGCTATGGCTACACCTTC. It specifies CASSRDRGSYGYTF.

There are a few counts of this clonotype. The chain is built from TRBV5-4 and TRBJ2-5; perhaps TRBD2 as D (6 bases). CDR3 size: 15 residues. The V gene's germline CDR1 is SGHNT and CDR2 YYREEE (reference sequence). V gave up 4 bases and J gave up 2 bases, with 15 bases separating them. The CDR3 reads CASSRRGLLQETQYF. In DNA, the CDR3 is TGTGCCAGCAGCAGAAGGGGACTTCTACAAGAGACCCAGTACTTC.

This clonotype came up many times. The rearrangement links TRBV10-2 to TRBJ2-3, with 9 bases lining up with TRBD1. This CDR3 has 15 amino acids. Trimming removed 5 bases from V and 4 bases from J; junction bases left unmatched: 7. CDR1 is WSHSY and CDR2 is SAAADI in the germline V gene. The CDR3 is CASSRPGQGADTQYF. The CDR3 nucleotides are TGCGCCAGCAGTAGACCGGGACAGGGTGCAGATACGCAGTATTTT.

This clonotype was counted ten times or more. J is TRBJ2-5 and V is TRBV12-3 or TRBV12-4; D is undetermined. CDR3 length equals 15 residues. Trimming took 5 bases from V and 5 from J, leaving 18 bases between them. The chain's CDR3 is CASSPRMPPRETQYF. CDR3 DNA sequence: TGTGCCAGCAGTCCCCGGATGCCTCCGCGGGAGACCCAGTACTTC.

This clonotype was counted a few times. This sequence joins TRBV13 and TRBJ2-3; D is uncertain. The V gene's germline CDR1 is PRHDT and CDR2 FYEKMQ (reference sequence). V was pared by 5 bases and J by 3 bases, with 12 bases between. CDR3 length equals 14 residues. CDR3 region: CASSPPRTTDTQYF. DNA for the CDR3: TGTGCCAGCAGCCCCCCCCGTACTACAGATACGCAGTATTTT.

In its sample, this clonotype was seen many times. The CDR3 protein is CASSSMIALGQYF. The CDR3 nucleotides are TGTGCCAGCAGCTCGATGATCGCGCTTGGGCAGTATTTT. This chain connects TRBV11-2 to TRBJ2-3; D call uncertain. Germline assignment: CDR1 SGHAT and CDR2 FQNNGV. The V gene lost 4 bases and the J gene lost 11 bases, with 16 bases spanning the gap. The length of the CDR3 is 13 residues.

In its sample, this clonotype was seen many times. This chain uses TRBV5-5 with TRBJ1-5; D may be TRBD1 (6 bases). This CDR3 is built from 15 residues. In germline, CDR1 is SGHKS, CDR2 YYEKEE (reference sequence). Trimming removed 3 bases from V and 0 bases from J, with 10 bases in between. The CDR3 DNA follows: TGTGCCAGCAGCTGGACAGCTTATAGCAATCAGCCCCAGCATTTT. It specifies CASSWTAYSNQPQHF. Full variable domain (missing parts from reference TRBV5-5 and TRBJ1-5): DAGVTQSPTHLIKTRGQQVTLRCSPISGHKSVSWYQQVLGQGPQFIFQYYEKEERGRGNFPDRFSARQFPNYSSELNVNALLLGDSALYLCASSWTAYSNQPQHFGDGTRLSIL.

This clonotype was found many times. V usage is TRBV5-1 and J usage is TRBJ1-6; D is unclear. Trimming took 0 bases from V and 7 from J, leaving 11 bases between them. The CDR3 has 15 amino acids. Germline CDR1 is SGHRS and CDR2 is YFSETQ. Here the CDR3 DNA reads TGCGCCAGCAGCTTGGAGGCTCAAGGAAATTCACCCCTCCACTTT. Translated, it gives CASSLEAQGNSPLHF. Variable domain in full (rest from reference TRBV5-1 and TRBJ1-6): KAGVTQTPRYLIKTRGQQVTLSCSPISGHRSVSWYQQTPGQGLQFLFEYFSETQRNKGNFPGRFSGRQFSNSRSEMNVSTLELGDSALYLCASSLEAQGNSPLHFGNGTRLTVT.

In this sample, this clonotype turned up a few times. In DNA form, the CDR3 reads TGCAGCGTTGAAGGAACATTGTACGAGCAGTACTTC. This translates into CSVEGTLYEQYF. This chain joins TRBV29-1 and TRBJ2-7; D unclear. Germline lookup yields CDR1 SQVTM and CDR2 ANQGSEA. The length of the CDR3 is 12 residues. Trimming took 1 base from V and 4 from J, leaving 8 bases between them.